This is a list of T cell receptor beta chains from one sample in a study of cytomegalovirus exposure and HLA in healthy donors. The repertoire was sequenced with immunoSEQ multiplex PCR; TCRdb's copy has only in-frame clones and lacks some. Of under 150,000 clones detected, over 70% appear once; the ten largest clones hold 4% to 4.5%. The sample was PBMCs. The source is a woman aged 40-49 years in good health and CMV-seronegative. CDR3s include the opening cysteine and the closing phenylalanine or tryptophan. The order of the fields is J gene, V gene, D gene, CDR3 protein, CDR3 DNA. D genes are given only for firm matches.

>TRBJ2-3|TRBV4-1|-
CASSFLVEASTDTQYF
TGCGCCAGCAGCTTCCTAGTAGAGGCTAGCACAGATACGCAGTATTTT
>TRBJ2-5|TRBV5-8|TRBD1
CASSLGQGETQYF
TGTGCCAGCAGCTTGGGACAGGGGGAGACCCAGTACTTC
>TRBJ1-5|TRBV2|-
CASSGGRGNQPQHF
TGTGCCAGCAGTGGGGGTCGGGGGAATCAGCCCCAACATTTT
>TRBJ1-2|TRBV2|-
CASSASGGYYGYTF
TGTGCCAGCAGTGCTTCCGGGGGATATTATGGCTACACCTTC
>TRBJ2-2|TRBV4-1|TRBD1
CASSRPGQSPTGELFF
TGCGCCAGCAGCCGACCGGGACAGAGTCCCACCGGGGAGCTGTTTTTT
>TRBJ2-3|TRBV5-6|TRBD1
CASRPGTGDHTDTQYF
TGTGCCAGCAGACCTGGGACAGGGGACCACACAGATACGCAGTATTTT
>TRBJ2-3|TRBV5-1|TRBD1
CASSLPQGADTQYF
TGCGCCAGCAGCTTGCCCCAGGGGGCAGATACGCAGTATTTT
>TRBJ1-1|TRBV13|-
CASSLGTNTEAFF
TGTGCCAGCAGCTTAGGAACAAACACTGAAGCTTTCTTT
>TRBJ1-1|TRBV10-3|-
CAISAGTTEAFF
TGTGCCATCAGTGCGGGAACCACTGAAGCTTTCTTT
>TRBJ2-7|TRBV6-6|-
CASSYGKGPSVYEQYF
TGTGCCAGCAGTTACGGGAAAGGGCCTAGCGTATACGAGCAGTACTTC
>TRBJ2-7|TRBV4-2|-
CASSQERVSYEQYF
TGTGCCAGCAGCCAAGAACGGGTCTCCTACGAGCAGTACTTC
>TRBJ1-1|TRBV20-1|-
CSTSIRTEAFF
TGCAGTACCTCTATTAGAACTGAAGCTTTCTTT